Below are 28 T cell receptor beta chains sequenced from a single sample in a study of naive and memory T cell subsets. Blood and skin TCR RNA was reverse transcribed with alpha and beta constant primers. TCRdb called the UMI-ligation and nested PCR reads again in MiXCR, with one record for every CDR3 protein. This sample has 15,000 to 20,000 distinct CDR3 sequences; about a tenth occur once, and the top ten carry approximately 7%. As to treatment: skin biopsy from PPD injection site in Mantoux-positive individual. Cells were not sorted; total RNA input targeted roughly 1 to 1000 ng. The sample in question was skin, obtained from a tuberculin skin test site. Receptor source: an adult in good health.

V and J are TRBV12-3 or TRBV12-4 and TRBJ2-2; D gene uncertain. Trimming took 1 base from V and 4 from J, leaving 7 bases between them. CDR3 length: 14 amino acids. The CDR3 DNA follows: TGTGCCAGCAGTTTAGGCTACCGCACCGGGGAGCTGTTTTTT. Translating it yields CASSLGYRTGELFF.

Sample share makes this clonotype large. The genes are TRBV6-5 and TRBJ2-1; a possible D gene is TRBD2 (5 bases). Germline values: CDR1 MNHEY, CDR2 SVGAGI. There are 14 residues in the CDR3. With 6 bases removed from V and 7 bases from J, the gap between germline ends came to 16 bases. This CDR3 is CASRSHRSGNEQFF. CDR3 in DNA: TGTGCCAGCAGGAGTCACCGGTCGGGAAATGAGCAGTTCTTC.

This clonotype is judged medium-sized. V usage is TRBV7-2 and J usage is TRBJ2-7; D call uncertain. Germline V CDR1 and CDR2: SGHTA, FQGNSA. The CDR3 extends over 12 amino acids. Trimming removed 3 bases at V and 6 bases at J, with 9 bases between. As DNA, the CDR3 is TGTGCCAGCAGCTTTTTAGGGATCGAGCAGTACTTC. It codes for CASSFLGIEQYF.

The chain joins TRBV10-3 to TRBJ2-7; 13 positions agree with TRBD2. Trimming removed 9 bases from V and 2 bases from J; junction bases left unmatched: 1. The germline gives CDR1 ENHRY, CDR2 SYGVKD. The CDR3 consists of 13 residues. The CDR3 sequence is CAIGTSGAYEQYF. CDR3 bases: TGTGCCATTGGGACTAGCGGGGCCTACGAGCAGTACTTC.

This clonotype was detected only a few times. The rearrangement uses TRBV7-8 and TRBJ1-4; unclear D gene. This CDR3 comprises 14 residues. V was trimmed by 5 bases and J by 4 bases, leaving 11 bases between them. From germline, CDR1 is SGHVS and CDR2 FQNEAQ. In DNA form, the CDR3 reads TGTGCCAGCAGCCCTGCGGCACGTAATGAAAAACTGTTTTTT. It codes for CASSPAARNEKLFF.

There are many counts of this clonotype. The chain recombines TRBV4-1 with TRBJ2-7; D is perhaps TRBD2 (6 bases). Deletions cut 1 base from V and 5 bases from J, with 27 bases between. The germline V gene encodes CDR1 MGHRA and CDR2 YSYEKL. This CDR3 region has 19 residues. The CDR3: CASSQVSTPGLAGYDEQYF. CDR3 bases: TGCGCCAGCAGCCAAGTTTCGACGCCGGGACTGGCGGGCTACGACGAGCAGTACTTC.

The CDR3 loop is CASRFSGITYEQYF. DNA of the CDR3: TGCGCCAGCAGGTTCTCAGGTATCACCTACGAGCAGTACTTC. The chain uses TRBV5-1 and TRBJ2-7; D call uncertain. With 5 bases removed from V and 2 bases from J, the gap between germline ends came to 14 bases. CDR1 and CDR2 (germline): SGHRS, YFSETQ. This CDR3 contains 14 residues.

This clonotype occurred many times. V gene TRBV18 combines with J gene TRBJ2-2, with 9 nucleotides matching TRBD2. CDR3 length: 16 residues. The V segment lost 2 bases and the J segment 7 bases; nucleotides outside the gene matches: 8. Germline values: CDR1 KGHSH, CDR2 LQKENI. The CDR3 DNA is TGTGCCAGCTCACCAAGAAGCGGGGGGTTCATCGGGGAGCTGTTTTTT. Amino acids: CASSPRSGGFIGELFF. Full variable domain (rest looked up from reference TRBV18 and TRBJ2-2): NAGVMQNPRHLVRRRGQEARLRCSPMKGHSHVYWYRQLPEEGLKFMVYLQKENIIDESGMPKERFSAEFPKEGPSILRIQQVVRGDSAAYFCASSPRSGGFIGELFFGEGSRLTVL.

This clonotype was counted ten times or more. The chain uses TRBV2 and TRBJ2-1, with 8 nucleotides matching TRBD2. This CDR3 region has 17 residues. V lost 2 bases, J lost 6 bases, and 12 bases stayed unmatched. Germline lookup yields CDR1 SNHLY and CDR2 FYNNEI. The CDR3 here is CASSEYTGTSPINEQFF. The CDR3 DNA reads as TGTGCCAGCAGTGAATATACTGGGACTAGTCCCATCAATGAGCAGTTCTTC.

CDR3 nucleotides: TGTGCCAGCACGGGCCCTAGAGCGATTGAGCAGTTCTTC. Its translation: CASTGPRAIEQFF. This chain joins TRBV6-1 and TRBJ2-1; the D is unclear. The CDR3 has 13 amino acids. Trimming cost V 7 bases and J 9 bases, with 16 bases left between them. The germline gives CDR1 MNHNS, CDR2 SASEGT.

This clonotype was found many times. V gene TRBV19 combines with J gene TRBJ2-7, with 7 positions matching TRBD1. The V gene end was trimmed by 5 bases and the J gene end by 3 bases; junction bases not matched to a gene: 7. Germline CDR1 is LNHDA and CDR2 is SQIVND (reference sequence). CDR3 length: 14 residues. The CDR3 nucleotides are TGTGCCAGTAGTGGCAGACAGGGTATCTACGAGCAGTACTTC. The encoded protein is CASSGRQGIYEQYF.

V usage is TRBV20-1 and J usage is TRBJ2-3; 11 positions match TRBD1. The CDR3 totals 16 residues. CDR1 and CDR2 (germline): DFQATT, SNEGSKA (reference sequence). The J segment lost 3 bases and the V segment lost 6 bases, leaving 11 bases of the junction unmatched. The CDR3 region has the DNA TGCAGTGCCGCCGATCACCGGGACAGGGGGACAGATACGCAGTATTTT. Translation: CSAADHRDRGTDTQYF.

Here the CDR3 DNA reads TGCAGTGCTAGAACAGTTGAGCCCCAGCATTTT. It encodes CSARTVEPQHF. V is TRBV20-1 and J is TRBJ1-5; unclear D gene. The CDR3 consists of 11 residues. Germline CDR1 is DFQATT and CDR2 is SNEGSKA (reference sequence). The V end was cut by 2 bases, the J end by 8 bases, with 7 bases between.

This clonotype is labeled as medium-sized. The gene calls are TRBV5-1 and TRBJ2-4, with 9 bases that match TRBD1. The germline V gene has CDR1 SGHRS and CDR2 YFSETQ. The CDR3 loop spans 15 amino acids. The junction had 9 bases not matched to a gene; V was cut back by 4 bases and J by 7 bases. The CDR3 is CASSINGQGRNIQYF. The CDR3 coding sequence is TGCGCCAGCAGCATCAACGGACAGGGGAGGAACATTCAGTACTTC.

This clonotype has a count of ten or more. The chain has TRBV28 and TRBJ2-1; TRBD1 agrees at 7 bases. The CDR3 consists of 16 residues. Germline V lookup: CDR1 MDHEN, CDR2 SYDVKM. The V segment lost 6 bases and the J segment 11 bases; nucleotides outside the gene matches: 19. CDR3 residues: CASSFADRTPLGKQFF. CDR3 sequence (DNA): TGTGCCAGCAGCTTCGCGGACAGGACACCTCTAGGGAAGCAGTTCTTC.

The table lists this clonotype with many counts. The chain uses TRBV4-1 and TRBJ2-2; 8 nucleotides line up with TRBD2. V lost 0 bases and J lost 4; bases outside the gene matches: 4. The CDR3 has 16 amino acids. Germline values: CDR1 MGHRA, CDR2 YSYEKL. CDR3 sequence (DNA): TGCGCCAGCAGCCAAGATGCGGGGGGCTCCACCGGGGAGCTGTTTTTT. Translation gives CASSQDAGGSTGELFF.

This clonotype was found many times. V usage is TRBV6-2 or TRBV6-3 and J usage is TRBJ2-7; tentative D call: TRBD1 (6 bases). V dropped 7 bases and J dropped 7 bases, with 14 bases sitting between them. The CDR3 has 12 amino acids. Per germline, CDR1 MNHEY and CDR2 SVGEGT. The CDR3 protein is CASTYPDREQYF. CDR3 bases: TGTGCCAGCACCTACCCAGACAGGGAGCAGTACTTC.

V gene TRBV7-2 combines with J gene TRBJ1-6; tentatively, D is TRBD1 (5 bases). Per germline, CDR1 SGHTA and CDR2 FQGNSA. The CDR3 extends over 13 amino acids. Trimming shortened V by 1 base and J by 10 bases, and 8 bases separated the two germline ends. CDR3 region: CASSLGWGSPLHF. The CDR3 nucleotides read TGTGCCAGCAGCTTAGGCTGGGGGTCACCCCTCCACTTT.

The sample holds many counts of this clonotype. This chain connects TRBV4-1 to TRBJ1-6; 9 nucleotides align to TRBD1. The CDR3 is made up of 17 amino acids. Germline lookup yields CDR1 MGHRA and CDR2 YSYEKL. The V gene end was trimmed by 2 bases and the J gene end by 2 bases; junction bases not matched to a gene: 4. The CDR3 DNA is TGCGCCAGCAGCCAACCACAGGGGGCGGCCTATAATTCACCCCTCCACTTT. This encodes CASSQPQGAAYNSPLHF.

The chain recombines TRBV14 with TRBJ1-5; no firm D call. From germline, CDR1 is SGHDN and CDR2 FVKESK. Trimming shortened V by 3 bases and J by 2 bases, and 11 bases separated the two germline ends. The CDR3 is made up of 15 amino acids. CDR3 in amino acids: CASSQAGTCNQPQHF. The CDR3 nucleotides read TGTGCCAGCAGCCAGGCCGGCACCTGCAATCAGCCCCAGCATTTT.

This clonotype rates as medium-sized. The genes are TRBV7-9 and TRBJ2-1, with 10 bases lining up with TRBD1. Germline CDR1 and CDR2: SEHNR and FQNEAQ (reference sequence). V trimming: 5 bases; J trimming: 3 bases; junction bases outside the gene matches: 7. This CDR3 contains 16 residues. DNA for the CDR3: TGTGCCAGCAGCCAAGGGACAGGGGCTTACTACAATGAGCAGTTCTTC. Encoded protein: CASSQGTGAYYNEQFF. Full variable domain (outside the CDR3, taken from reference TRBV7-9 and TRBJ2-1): DTGVSQNPRHKITKRGQNVTFRCDPISEHNRLYWYRQTLGQGPEFLTYFQNEAQLEKSRLLSDRFSAERPKGSFSTLEIQRTEQGDSAMYLCASSQGTGAYYNEQFFGPGTRLTVL.

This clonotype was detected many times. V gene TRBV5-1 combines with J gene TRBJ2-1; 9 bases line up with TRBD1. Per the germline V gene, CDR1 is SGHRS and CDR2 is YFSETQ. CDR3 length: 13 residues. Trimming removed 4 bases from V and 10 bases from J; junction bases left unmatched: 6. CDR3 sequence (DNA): TGCGCCAGCAGCGTCGGACAGGGGCTGGAGCAGTTCTTC. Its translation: CASSVGQGLEQFF.

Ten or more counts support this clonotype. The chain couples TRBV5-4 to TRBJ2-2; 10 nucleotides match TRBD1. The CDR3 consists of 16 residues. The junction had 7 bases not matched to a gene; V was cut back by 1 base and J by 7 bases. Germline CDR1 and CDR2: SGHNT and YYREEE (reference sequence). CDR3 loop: CASSLRGQGMHGELFF. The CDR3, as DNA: TGTGCCAGCAGCTTGCGGGGACAGGGGATGCACGGGGAGCTGTTTTTT.

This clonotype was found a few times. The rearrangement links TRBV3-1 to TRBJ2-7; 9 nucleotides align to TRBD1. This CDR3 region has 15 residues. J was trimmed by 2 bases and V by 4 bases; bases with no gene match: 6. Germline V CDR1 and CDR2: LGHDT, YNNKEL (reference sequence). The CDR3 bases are TGTGCCAGCAGCCCTTGGACAGGGGAAACCTACGAGCAGTACTTC. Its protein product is CASSPWTGETYEQYF.

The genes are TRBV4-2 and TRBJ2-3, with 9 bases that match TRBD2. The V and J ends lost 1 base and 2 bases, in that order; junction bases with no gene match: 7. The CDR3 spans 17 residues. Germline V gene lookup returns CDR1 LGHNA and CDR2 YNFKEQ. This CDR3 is CASSQVFASGITDTQYF. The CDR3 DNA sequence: TGTGCCAGCAGCCAAGTATTCGCTAGCGGGATCACAGATACGCAGTATTTT.

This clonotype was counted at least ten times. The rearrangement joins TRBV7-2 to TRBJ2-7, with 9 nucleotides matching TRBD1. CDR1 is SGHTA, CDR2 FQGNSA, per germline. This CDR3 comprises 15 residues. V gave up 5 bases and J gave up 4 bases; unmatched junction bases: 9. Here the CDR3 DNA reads TGTGCCAGCAGCCATCTTGACAGGGGGAGGTACGAGCAGTACTTC. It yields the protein CASSHLDRGRYEQYF.

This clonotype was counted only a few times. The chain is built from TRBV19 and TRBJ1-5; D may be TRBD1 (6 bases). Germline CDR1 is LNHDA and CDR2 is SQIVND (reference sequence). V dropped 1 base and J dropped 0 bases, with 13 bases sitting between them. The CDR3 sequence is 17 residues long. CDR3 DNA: TGTGCCAGTAGTATAGTCTCGGGGGCCTATAGCAATCAGCCCCAGCATTTT. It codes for CASSIVSGAYSNQPQHF.

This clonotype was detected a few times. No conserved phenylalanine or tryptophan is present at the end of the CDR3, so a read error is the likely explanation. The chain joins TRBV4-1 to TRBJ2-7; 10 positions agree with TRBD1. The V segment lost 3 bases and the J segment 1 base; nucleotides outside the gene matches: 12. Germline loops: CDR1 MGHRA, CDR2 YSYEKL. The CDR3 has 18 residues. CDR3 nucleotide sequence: TGCGCCAGCAGCCAGGAAAGGGGGACAGGGGCCAATTCCTACGAGCAGTACTCC. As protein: CASSQERGTGANSYEQYS.